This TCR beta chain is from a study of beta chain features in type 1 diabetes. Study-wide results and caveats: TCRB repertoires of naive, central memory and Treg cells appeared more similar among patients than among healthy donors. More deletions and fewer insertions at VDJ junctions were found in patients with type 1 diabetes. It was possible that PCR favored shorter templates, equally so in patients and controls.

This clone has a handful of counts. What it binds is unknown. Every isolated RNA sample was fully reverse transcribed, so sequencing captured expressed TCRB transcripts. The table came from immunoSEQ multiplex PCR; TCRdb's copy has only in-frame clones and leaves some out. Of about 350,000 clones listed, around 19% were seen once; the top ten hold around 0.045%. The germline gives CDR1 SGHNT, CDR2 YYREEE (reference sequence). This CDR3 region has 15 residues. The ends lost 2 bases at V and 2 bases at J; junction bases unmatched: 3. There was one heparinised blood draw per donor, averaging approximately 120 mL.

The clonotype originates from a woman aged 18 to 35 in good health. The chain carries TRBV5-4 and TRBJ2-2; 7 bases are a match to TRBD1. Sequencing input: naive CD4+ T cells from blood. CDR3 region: CASSFAGGNTGELFF. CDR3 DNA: TGTGCCAGCAGCTTCGCAGGGGGTAACACCGGGGAGCTGTTTTTT.